This TCR beta chain was recovered during a study of technical replicates of blood from a few donors. This clone was counted once. This table comes from immunoSEQ multiplex PCR, and its TCRdb copy is limited to in-frame clones, with some not included. The sample records approximately 81,000 clones, 96% being singletons. Germline V gives CDR1 SGDLS, CDR2 YYNGEE. V was pared by 4 bases and J by 4 bases, with 12 bases of the junction left unmatched. The CDR3 has 16 residues. Source material: T cells isolated from PBMCs. The chain has TRBV9 and TRBJ2-3, with TRBD2 identical over 7 bases. This TCR was sampled from a human donor in good health. This chain's CDR3 is CASSPRGGREADTQYF. The CDR3 region has the DNA TGTGCCAGCAGCCCCCGCGGCGGGAGAGAGGCAGATACGCAGTATTTT. The full variable domain, completed using reference TRBV9 and TRBJ2-3, is DSGVTQTPKHLITATGQRVTLRCSPRSGDLSVYWYQQSLDQGLQFLIQYYNGEERAKGNILERFSAQQFPDLHSELNLSSLELGDSALYFCASSPRGGREADTQYFGPGTRLTVL.